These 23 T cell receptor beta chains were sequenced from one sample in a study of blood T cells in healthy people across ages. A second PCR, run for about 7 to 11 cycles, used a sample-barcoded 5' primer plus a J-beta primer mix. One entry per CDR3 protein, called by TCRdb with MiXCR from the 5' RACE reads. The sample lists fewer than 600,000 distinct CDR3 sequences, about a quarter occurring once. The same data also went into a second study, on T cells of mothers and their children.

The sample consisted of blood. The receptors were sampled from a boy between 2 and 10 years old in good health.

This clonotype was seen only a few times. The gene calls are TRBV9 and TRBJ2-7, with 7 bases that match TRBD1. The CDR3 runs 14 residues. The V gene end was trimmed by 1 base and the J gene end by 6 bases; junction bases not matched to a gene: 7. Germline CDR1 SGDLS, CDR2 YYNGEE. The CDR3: CASSVSSGGSEQYF. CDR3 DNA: TGTGCCAGCAGCGTAAGTTCAGGGGGATCCGAGCAGTACTTC.

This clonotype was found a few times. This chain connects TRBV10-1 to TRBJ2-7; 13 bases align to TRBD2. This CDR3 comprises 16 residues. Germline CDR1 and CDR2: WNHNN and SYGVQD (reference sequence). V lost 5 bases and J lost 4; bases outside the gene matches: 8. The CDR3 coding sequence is TGCGCCAGCAGTTGGACTAGCGGGAGTATTTTTTACGAGCAGTACTTC. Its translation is CASSWTSGSIFYEQYF.

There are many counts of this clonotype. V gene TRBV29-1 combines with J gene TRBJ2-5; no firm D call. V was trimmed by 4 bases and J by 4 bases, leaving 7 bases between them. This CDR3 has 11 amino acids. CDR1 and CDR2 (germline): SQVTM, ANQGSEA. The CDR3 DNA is TGCAGCGTTGGGGTAGCAGAGACCCAGTACTTC. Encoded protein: CSVGVAETQYF.

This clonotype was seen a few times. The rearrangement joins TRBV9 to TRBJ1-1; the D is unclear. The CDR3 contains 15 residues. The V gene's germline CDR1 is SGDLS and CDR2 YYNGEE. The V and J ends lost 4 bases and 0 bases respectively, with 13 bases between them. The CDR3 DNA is TGTGCCAGCAGCCCTCCGAGGGTAATGAACACTGAAGCTTTCTTT. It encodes CASSPPRVMNTEAFF.

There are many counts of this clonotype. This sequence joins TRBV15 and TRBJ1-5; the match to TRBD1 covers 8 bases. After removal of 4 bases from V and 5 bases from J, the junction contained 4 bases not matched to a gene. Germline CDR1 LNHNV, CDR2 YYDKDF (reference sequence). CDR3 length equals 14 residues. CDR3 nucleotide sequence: TGTGCCACCAGCAAGGACAGGGTGGATCAGCCCCAGCATTTT. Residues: CATSKDRVDQPQHF.

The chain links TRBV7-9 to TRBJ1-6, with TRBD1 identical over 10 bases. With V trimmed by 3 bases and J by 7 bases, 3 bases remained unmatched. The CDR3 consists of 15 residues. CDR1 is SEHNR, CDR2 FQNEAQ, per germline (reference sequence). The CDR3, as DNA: TGTGCCAGCAGCTTGGTGGGACAGGGGAATTCACCCCTCCACTTT. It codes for CASSLVGQGNSPLHF.

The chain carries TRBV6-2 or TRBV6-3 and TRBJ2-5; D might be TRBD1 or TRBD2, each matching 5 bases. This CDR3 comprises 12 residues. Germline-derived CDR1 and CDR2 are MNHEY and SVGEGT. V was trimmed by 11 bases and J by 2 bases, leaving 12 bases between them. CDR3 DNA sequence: TGTGCCTCGGGACCACTTCAAGAGACCCAGTACTTC. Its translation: CASGPLQETQYF.

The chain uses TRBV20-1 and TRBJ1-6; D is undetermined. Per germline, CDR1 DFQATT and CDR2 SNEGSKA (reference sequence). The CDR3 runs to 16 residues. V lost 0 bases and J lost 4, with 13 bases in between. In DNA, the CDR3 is TGCAGTGCTAGAGAAGTTGGGTCTGTATATAATTCACCCCTCCACTTT. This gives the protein CSAREVGSVYNSPLHF.

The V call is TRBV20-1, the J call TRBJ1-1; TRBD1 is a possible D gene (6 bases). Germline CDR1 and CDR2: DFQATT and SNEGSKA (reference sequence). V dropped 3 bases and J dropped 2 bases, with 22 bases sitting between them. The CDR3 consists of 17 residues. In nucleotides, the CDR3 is TGCAGTGCTAGGGGGCTCCCACAGAGGGGGTCCAACACTGAAGCTTTCTTT. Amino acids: CSARGLPQRGSNTEAFF.

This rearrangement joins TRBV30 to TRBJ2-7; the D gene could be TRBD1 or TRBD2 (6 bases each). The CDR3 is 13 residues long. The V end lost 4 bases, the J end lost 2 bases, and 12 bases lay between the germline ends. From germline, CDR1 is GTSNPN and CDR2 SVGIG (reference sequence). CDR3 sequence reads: CAWTGGTPYEQYF. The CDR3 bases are TGTGCCTGGACCGGGGGCACACCCTACGAGCAGTACTTC. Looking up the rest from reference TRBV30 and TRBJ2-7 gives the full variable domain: SQTIHQWPATLVQPVGSPLSLECTVEGTSNPNLYWYRQAAGRGLQLLFYSVGIGQISSEVPQNLSASRPQDRQFILSSKKLLLSDSGFYLCAWTGGTPYEQYFGPGTRLTVT.

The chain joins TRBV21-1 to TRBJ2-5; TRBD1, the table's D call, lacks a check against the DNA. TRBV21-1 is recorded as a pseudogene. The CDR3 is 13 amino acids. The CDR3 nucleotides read TGTGCCAGCAGCAAAGACGGGCGAGAGACCCAGTACTTC. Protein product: CASSKDGRETQYF.

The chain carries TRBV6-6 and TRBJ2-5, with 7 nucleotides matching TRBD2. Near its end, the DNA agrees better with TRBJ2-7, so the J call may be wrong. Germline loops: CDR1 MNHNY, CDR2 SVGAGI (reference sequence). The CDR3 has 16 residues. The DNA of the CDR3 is TGTGCCAGCAGTCGGGCTAGCGGACTAAGCTCCTACGAGCAGTACTTC. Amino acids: CASSRASGLSSYEQYF.

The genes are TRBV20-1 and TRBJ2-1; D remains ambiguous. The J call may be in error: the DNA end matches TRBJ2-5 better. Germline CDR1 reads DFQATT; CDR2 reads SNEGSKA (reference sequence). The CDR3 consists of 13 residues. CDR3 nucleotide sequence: TGCAGTGCCAGATGGGGAAAGGTGGAGACCCAGTACTTC. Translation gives CSARWGKVETQYF.

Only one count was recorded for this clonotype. The chain's CDR3 is CASSVSSVSSYNEQFF. The CDR3 DNA is TGTGCCAGCAGCGTCTCTAGCGTAAGCTCCTACAATGAGCAGTTCTTC. V gene TRBV7-8 combines with J gene TRBJ2-1; D might be TRBD2 (6 bases). The V gene lost 5 bases and the J gene lost 0 bases, with 14 bases spanning the gap. CDR3 length equals 16 residues. Germline values: CDR1 SGHVS, CDR2 FQNEAQ.

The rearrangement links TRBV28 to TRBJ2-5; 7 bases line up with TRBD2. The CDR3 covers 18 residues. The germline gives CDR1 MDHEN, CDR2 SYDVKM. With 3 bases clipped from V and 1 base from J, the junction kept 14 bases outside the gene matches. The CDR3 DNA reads TGTGCCAGCAGTTTCCAGTACTTTACGGGAGGTCTCCAAGAGACCCAGTACTTC. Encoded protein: CASSFQYFTGGLQETQYF.

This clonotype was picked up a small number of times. Here the CDR3 DNA reads TGCGCCAGCAGCGCCTATCCGGGACTAGGGTACGAGCAGTACTTC. Translated: CASSAYPGLGYEQYF. The V call is TRBV5-1, the J call TRBJ2-7, with 8 bases aligning to TRBD2. Germline V gene sequence: CDR1 SGHRS, CDR2 YFSETQ. This CDR3 has 15 amino acids. Losses at the gene ends were 4 bases for V and 4 bases for J; bases not matched to a gene: 10.

The CDR3 spells CSVLSEGNQGNEQFF. The DNA of the CDR3 is TGCAGCGTGCTCTCGGAGGGGAATCAGGGTAATGAGCAGTTCTTC. V is TRBV29-1 and J is TRBJ2-1; tentative D call: TRBD2 (6 bases). Trimming took 6 bases from V and 7 from J, leaving 22 bases between them. This CDR3 is built from 15 residues. CDR1 and CDR2 from the germline V gene are SQVTM and ANQGSEA.

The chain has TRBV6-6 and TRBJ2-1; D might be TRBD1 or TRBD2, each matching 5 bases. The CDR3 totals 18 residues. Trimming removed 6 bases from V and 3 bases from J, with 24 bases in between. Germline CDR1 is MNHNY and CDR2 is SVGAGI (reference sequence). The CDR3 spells CASSHGARGLFYYNEQFF. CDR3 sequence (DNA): TGTGCCAGCAGCCATGGGGCCCGGGGCCTGTTCTACTACAATGAGCAGTTCTTC.

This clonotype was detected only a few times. The CDR3 nucleotides read TGTGCCAGCAGCTTAGTTAATCGGGACATTAACTATGGCTACACCTTC. Residues: CASSLVNRDINYGYTF. The V and J genes are TRBV13 and TRBJ1-2; D is possibly TRBD1 (6 bases). The CDR3 loop spans 16 amino acids. V was trimmed by 1 base and J by 1 base, leaving 13 bases between them. Germline-derived CDR1 and CDR2 are PRHDT and FYEKMQ (reference sequence).

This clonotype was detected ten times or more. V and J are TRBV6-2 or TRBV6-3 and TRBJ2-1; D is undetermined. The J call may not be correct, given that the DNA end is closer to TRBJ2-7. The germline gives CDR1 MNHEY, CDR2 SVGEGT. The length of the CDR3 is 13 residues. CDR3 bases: TGTGCCAGCAGTTACGGGGATTCCTACGAGCAGTACTTC. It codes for CASSYGDSYEQYF.

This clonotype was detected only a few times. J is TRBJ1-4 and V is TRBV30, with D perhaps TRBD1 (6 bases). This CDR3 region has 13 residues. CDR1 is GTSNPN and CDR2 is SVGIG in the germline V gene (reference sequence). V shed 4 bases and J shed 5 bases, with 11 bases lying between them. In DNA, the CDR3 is TGTGCCTGGAATGGACAGTCAAATGAAAAACTGTTTTTT. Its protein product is CAWNGQSNEKLFF. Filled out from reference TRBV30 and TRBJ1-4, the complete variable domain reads SQTIHQWPATLVQPVGSPLSLECTVEGTSNPNLYWYRQAAGRGLQLLFYSVGIGQISSEVPQNLSASRPQDRQFILSSKKLLLSDSGFYLCAWNGQSNEKLFFGSGTQLSVL.

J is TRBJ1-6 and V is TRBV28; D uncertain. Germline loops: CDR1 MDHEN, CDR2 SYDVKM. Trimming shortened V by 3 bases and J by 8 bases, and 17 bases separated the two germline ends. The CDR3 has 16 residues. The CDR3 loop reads CASSFAGAHLDSPLHF. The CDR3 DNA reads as TGTGCCAGCAGTTTCGCGGGCGCCCATTTGGATTCACCCCTCCACTTT. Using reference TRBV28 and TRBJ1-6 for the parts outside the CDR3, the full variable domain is DVKVTQSSRYLVKRTGEKVFLECVQDMDHENMFWYRQDPGLGLRLIYFSYDVKMKEKGDIPEGYSVSREKKERFSLILESASTNQTSMYLCASSFAGAHLDSPLHFGNGTRLTVT.

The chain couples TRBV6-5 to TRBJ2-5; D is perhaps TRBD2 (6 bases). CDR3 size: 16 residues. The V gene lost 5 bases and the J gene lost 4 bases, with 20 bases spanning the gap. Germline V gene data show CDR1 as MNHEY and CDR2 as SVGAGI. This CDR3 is CASSHPPTRGGETQYF. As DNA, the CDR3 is TGTGCCAGCAGTCACCCCCCGACTAGAGGCGGAGAGACCCAGTACTTC.